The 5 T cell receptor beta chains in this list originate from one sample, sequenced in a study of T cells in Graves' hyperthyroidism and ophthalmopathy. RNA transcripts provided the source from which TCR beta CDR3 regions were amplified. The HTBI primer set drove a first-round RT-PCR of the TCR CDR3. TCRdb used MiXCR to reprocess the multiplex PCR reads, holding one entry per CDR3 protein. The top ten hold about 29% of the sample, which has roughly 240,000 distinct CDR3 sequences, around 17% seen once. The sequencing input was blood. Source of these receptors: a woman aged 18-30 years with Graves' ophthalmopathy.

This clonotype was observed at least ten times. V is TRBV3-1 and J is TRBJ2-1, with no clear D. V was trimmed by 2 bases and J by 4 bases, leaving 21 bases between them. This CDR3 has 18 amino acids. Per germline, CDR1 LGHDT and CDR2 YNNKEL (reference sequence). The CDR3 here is CASSQWVIASESYNEQFF. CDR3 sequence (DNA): TGTGCCAGCAGCCAATGGGTTATTGCGTCCGAATCATACAATGAGCAGTTCTTC.

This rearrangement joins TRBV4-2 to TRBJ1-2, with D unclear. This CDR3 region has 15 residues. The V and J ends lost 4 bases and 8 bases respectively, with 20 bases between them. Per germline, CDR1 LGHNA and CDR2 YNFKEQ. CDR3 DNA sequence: TGTGCCAGCAGCCTCCCGGGGATTGAAACCTTCGGCTACACCTTC. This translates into CASSLPGIETFGYTF.

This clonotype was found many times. CDR3 DNA: TGCGCCAGCAGCCAAGGGGTCAGAGGGGAGCTGTTTTTT. Protein: CASSQGVRGELFF. J is TRBJ2-2 and V is TRBV4-1, with no clear D. The ends were cut back, 1 base at V and 8 bases at J, with 8 bases in the middle. The CDR3 runs to 13 residues. Germline V gene sequence: CDR1 MGHRA, CDR2 YSYEKL.

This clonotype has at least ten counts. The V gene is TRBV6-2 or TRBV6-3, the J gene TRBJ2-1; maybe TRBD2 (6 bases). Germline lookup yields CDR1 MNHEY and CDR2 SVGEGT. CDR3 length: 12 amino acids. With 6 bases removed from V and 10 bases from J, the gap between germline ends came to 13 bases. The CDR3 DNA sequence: TGTGCCAGCAGCCCCGGGAGAACCGAGCAGTTCTTC. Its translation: CASSPGRTEQFF.

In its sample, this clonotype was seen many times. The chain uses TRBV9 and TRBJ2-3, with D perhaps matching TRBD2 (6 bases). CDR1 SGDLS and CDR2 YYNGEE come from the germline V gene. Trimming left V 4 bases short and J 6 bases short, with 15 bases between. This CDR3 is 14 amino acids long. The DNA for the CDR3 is TGTGCCAGCAGCCTAGCCTCTGGAGGGGATACGCAGTATTTT. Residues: CASSLASGGDTQYF. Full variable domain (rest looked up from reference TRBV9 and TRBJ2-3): DSGVTQTPKHLITATGQRVTLRCSPRSGDLSVYWYQQSLDQGLQFLIQYYNGEERAKGNILERFSAQQFPDLHSELNLSSLELGDSALYFCASSLASGGDTQYFGPGTRLTVL.